This T cell receptor beta chain was documented in a study of CXCR3-negative and CXCR3-positive naive CD8 T cells. CDR3 size: 14 residues. With UMI labels, 5' RACE was used to prepare the TRB cDNA libraries. TCRdb re-called the 5' RACE reads and catalogs CDR3 proteins one per entry, DNA excluded. This table lists under 85,000 distinct CDR3 sequences. This sequence originates from a human donor in good health. Some clones in this sample may be carry-over from other donors' samples. The sequenced sample consisted of naive CXCR3- CD8+ T cells from blood. Subset here: CD45RO-CCR7+CD27+CD95- naive CD8+ T cells lacking CXCR3 (TNR3-). J is TRBJ1-5 and V is TRBV21-1; TCRdb indicates TRBD1, and absent DNA this call remains unverified. TRBV21-1 is annotated as a pseudogene. This chain's CDR3 is CASRPGGDDQPQHF.